Reported below is one T cell receptor (beta chain). Germline lookup yields CDR1 SGDLS and CDR2 YYNGEE. V was shortened by 4 bases and J by 0 bases, with 5 bases between the two germline ends. There are 13 residues in the CDR3. In the source study's methods: Quantification of nucleated cells was approximated via reference gene primer amplification. The method was immunoSEQ multiplex PCR; TCRdb's version includes in-frame clones alone and lacks a portion of them. From that table come the V and J calls and clone size; the DNA was used to work out D and trimming. The sample contains 90,000 to 120,000 clones, 90% to 95% of which appear only once. The data originate from a study of blood T cell repertoires in COVID-19. Study-wide background: Samples of COVID-19 (acute and convalescent) were obtained from the United States, Italy and Spain. The cDNA or gDNA used as material had been derived from T cells, B-cell-depleted T cells, or PBMCs.

The V gene is TRBV9, the J gene TRBJ2-1; D gene uncertain. Sequenced material: peripheral blood. The origin of this receptor is a woman in her twenties or thirties with acute or convalescent COVID-19. The CDR3 coding sequence is TGTGCCAGCAGCATGAGCTCCTACAATGAGCAGTTCTTC. It is translated as CASSMSSYNEQFF.